The next 16 T cell receptor beta chains were all read from a single sample in a study of T cells after yellow fever vaccination (dated by TCRdb to between 2017 and 2020). The treatment or condition label for this specimen denotes: live attenuated yellow fever vaccine strain. Libraries were made using 5' RACE. Instrument on record: Illumina HiSeq 2500. In TCRdb, the public reads were trimmed at Q25 with fastp and aligned with MiXCR, with productive beta chains retained. Rows merge per CDR3 protein into single entries with the most common DNA and genes. A total of 500,000 to 650,000 distinct CDR3 sequences appear in this sample, 12% of them only once. The leading ten clones occupy 14% to 15% of the sample. The sample was PBMCs, taken on the day of the yellow fever booster vaccination. These TCRs come from a man aged 25-40 years who received the YFV17D yellow fever vaccine.

This clonotype was observed a handful of times. J is TRBJ2-5 and V is TRBV6-5; 8 nucleotides align to TRBD2. Trimming took 2 bases from V and 5 from J; bases not matched to a gene: 7. Germline V CDR1 and CDR2: MNHEY, SVGAGI. The length of the CDR3 is 15 residues. DNA for the CDR3: TGTGCCAGCAGTTACGCGAGCGGGAGATGGGAGACCCAGTACTTC. Translation: CASSYASGRWETQYF.

The chain combines TRBV18 with TRBJ2-5; D perhaps matches TRBD2 (6 bases). The CDR3 is made up of 13 amino acids. Germline CDR1 KGHSH, CDR2 LQKENI. Trimming shortened V by 1 base and J by 5 bases, and 8 bases separated the two germline ends. The CDR3 sequence is CASSPQRGETQYF. The CDR3 region has the DNA TGTGCCAGCTCACCACAACGGGGGGAGACCCAGTACTTC.

This clonotype was picked up a small number of times. In DNA form, the CDR3 reads TGTGCCAGCAGCTCGACAGGGGGTCTCGGCGAGCAGTACTTC. It encodes CASSSTGGLGEQYF. This chain connects TRBV7-6 to TRBJ2-7, with TRBD1 matching over 9 bases. Germline loops: CDR1 SGHVS, CDR2 FNYEAQ. The trim removed 4 bases at V and 6 bases at J, leaving 7 bases unmatched. This CDR3 comprises 14 residues. The complete variable domain, with remaining parts taken from reference TRBV7-6 and TRBJ2-7, reads GAGVSQSPRYKVTKRGQDVALRCDPISGHVSLYWYRQALGQGPEFLTYFNYEAQQDKSGLPNDRFSAERPEGSISTLTIQRTEQRDSAMYRCASSSTGGLGEQYFGPGTRLTVT.

This clonotype was picked up a small number of times. The rearrangement uses TRBV7-2 and TRBJ2-1, with 11 bases matching TRBD2. Trimming cost V 5 bases and J 4 bases; bases outside gene matches: 4. The CDR3 is 15 residues long. CDR1 SGHTA and CDR2 FQGNSA come from the germline V gene. The CDR3 loop is CASSALAGVYNEQFF. The CDR3, as DNA: TGTGCCAGCAGCGCACTAGCGGGGGTATACAATGAGCAGTTCTTC.

The sample holds a few counts of this clonotype. The chain combines TRBV20-1 with TRBJ1-4, with 9 bases fitting TRBD1. This CDR3 comprises 15 residues. V lost 1 base, J lost 4 bases, and 4 bases stayed unmatched. Germline CDR1 reads DFQATT; CDR2 reads SNEGSKA (reference sequence). The chain's CDR3 is CSARVPGQGNEKLFF. The CDR3 DNA is TGCAGTGCTAGAGTTCCGGGACAGGGTAATGAAAAACTGTTTTTT.

V usage is TRBV3-1 and J usage is TRBJ1-2; D is undetermined. The CDR3 contains 13 residues. Trimming removed 1 base from V and 0 bases from J, with 3 bases in between. Germline V gene lookup returns CDR1 LGHDT and CDR2 YNNKEL (reference sequence). The CDR3 loop reads CASSQATNYGYTF. In nucleotides, the CDR3 is TGTGCCAGCAGCCAAGCAACTAACTATGGCTACACCTTC.

V and J are TRBV5-1 and TRBJ2-3; D remains unclear. This CDR3 spans 15 amino acids. Looked up from germline, CDR1 is SGHRS and CDR2 is YFSETQ. V was trimmed by 0 bases and J by 1 base, leaving 9 bases between them. The CDR3 DNA is TGCGCCAGCAGCTTGGACCGCGTCCGCACAGATACGCAGTATTTT. Its translation: CASSLDRVRTDTQYF.

The chain uses TRBV7-9 and TRBJ2-5; weak D call: TRBD2 (6 bases). CDR1 SEHNR and CDR2 FQNEAQ come from the germline V gene (reference sequence). The CDR3 is 14 residues long. V lost 5 bases to trimming and J lost 3 bases, with 13 bases between them. DNA for the CDR3: TGTGCCAGCAGCAGCTCCGGGAGTGAAGAGACCCAGTACTTC. This gives the protein CASSSSGSEETQYF.

The genes are TRBV5-4 and TRBJ2-3, with 9 bases identical to TRBD2. This CDR3 has 14 amino acids. Germline V gives CDR1 SGHNT, CDR2 YYREEE (reference sequence). V dropped 4 bases and J dropped 6; count of bases not matched to a gene: 6. The CDR3 DNA is TGTGCCAGCAGCAAAGCGGGAGGCCGGGATACGCAGTATTTT. Its translation: CASSKAGGRDTQYF.

This rearrangement joins TRBV18 to TRBJ1-2, with TRBD1 matching 8 bases. The trim removed 3 bases at V and 6 bases at J, leaving 9 bases unmatched. Germline-derived CDR1 and CDR2 are KGHSH and LQKENI. The length of the CDR3 is 15 residues. The CDR3 protein is CASSPRDRSIHGYTF. The CDR3 nucleotides are TGTGCCAGCTCACCCCGGGACAGGTCTATTCATGGCTACACCTTC.

This clonotype occurred a few times. J is TRBJ1-1 and V is TRBV7-2, with D hard to call. Trimming stripped 7 bases from V and 2 bases from J, with 8 bases between. This CDR3 is 12 amino acids long. Germline CDR1 and CDR2: SGHTA and FQGNSA. The CDR3 loop is CASISDNTEAFF. CDR3 coding DNA: TGTGCCAGCATCTCAGACAACACTGAAGCTTTCTTT.

This clonotype was counted between two and nine times. The chain has TRBV12-3 or TRBV12-4 and TRBJ1-5; unclear D gene. This CDR3 comprises 15 residues. Trimming stripped 2 bases from V and 0 bases from J, with 8 bases between. CDR3 coding DNA: TGTGCCAGCAGTTTACGGAGCGATAGCAATCAGCCCCAGCATTTT. As protein: CASSLRSDSNQPQHF.

The gene calls are TRBV6-5 and TRBJ1-2; 7 bases agree with TRBD1. Unmatched junction bases numbered 8, after V lost 7 bases and J lost 9 bases. Germline CDR1 is MNHEY and CDR2 is SVGAGI. The CDR3 is 12 amino acids. CDR3 residues: CASTRQGWRYTF. As DNA, the CDR3 is TGTGCCAGCACCCGACAGGGATGGCGCTACACCTTC.

The gene calls are TRBV5-4 and TRBJ2-3, with TRBD2 matching 10 bases. The trim removed 4 bases at V and 6 bases at J, leaving 11 bases unmatched. This CDR3 region has 16 residues. The germline V gene has CDR1 SGHNT and CDR2 YYREEE (reference sequence). DNA for the CDR3: TGTGCCAGCAGCACCCTGAGCTCTAGCGGGAGTGATACGCAGTATTTT. Protein sequence: CASSTLSSSGSDTQYF. The whole variable domain, remainder taken from reference TRBV5-4 and TRBJ2-3, is ETGVTQSPTHLIKTRGQQVTLRCSSQSGHNTVSWYQQALGQGPQFIFQYYREEENGRGNFPPRFSGLQFPNYSSELNVNALELDDSALYLCASSTLSSSGSDTQYFGPGTRLTVL.

The chain joins TRBV7-9 to TRBJ2-1; 10 positions match TRBD2. Germline lookup yields CDR1 SEHNR and CDR2 FQNEAQ (reference sequence). The CDR3 is made up of 15 amino acids. Trimming at V came to 5 bases and at J to 9 bases, leaving 10 bases not matched to a gene. This CDR3 is CASSQSGRAPSEQFF. The CDR3 bases are TGTGCCAGCAGCCAGAGCGGGAGGGCCCCCAGTGAGCAGTTCTTC.

V usage is TRBV7-2 and J usage is TRBJ2-2; unclear D gene. Looked up from germline, CDR1 is SGHTA and CDR2 is FQGNSA. V shed 5 bases and J shed 7 bases, with 17 bases lying between them. The CDR3 loop spans 15 amino acids. The CDR3 reads CASSPQYGARGELFF. DNA of the CDR3: TGTGCCAGCAGCCCCCAATATGGTGCGCGCGGGGAGCTGTTTTTT.